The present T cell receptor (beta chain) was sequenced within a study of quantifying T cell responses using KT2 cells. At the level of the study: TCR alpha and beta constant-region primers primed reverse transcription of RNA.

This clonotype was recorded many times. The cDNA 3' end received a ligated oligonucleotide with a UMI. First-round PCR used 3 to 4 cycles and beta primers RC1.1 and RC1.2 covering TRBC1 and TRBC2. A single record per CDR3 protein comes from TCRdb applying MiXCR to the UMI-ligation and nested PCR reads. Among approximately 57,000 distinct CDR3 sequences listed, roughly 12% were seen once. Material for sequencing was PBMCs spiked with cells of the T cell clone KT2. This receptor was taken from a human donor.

The DNA of the CDR3 is TGTGCCAGCAGCCCCTGGGACAGCCGGACCTACGAGCAGTACTTC. The encoded protein is CASSPWDSRTYEQYF. The rearrangement joins TRBV7-2 to TRBJ2-7; 7 bases are shared with TRBD1. The germline gives CDR1 SGHTA, CDR2 FQGNSA. V lost 5 bases to trimming and J lost 2 bases; unmatched junction nucleotides: 9. The CDR3 covers 15 residues. Variable domain in full (rest from reference TRBV7-2 and TRBJ2-7): GAGVSQSPSNKVTEKGKDVELRCDPISGHTALYWYRQSLGQGLEFLIYFQGNSAPDKSGLPSDRFSAERTGGSVSTLTIQRTQQEDSAVYLCASSPWDSRTYEQYFGPGTRLTVT.